This T cell receptor beta chain emerged from a study of blood T cell repertoires in COVID-19. Overall study: PBMCs, B-cell-depleted T cells, or T cells were the source of the cDNA or gDNA that made up the material.

Study processing details: How many nucleated cells were present was estimated from reference gene primer amplification. Profiled with immunoSEQ multiplex PCR; TCRdb holds only in-frame clones, not every one. Clonal size and the V and J genes are those of that table, whereas D and trimming came from the DNA. The sample has 240,000 or so clones, roughly 79% seen once; the top ten hold 1.5% to 2%. Germline V lookup: CDR1 LNHDA, CDR2 SQIVND (reference sequence). The CDR3 spans 15 residues. V shed 3 bases and J shed 2 bases, with 11 bases lying between them. The V and J genes are TRBV19 and TRBJ1-5; possible D gene TRBD1, 6 bases. Sequencing input: peripheral blood. The receptor comes from a woman at least 80 years old with acute or convalescent COVID-19. This chain's CDR3 is CASSMSGDGNQPQHF. The CDR3 nucleotides read TGTGCCAGTAGTATGTCAGGGGATGGCAATCAGCCCCAGCATTTT.